One and the same sample provided the 3 T cell receptor beta chains below, sequenced in a study of fetal regulatory T cell absence and autoimmunity (dated by TCRdb to the late 2010s). Libraries came from the immunoSEQ multiplex PCR assay. Drawn from immuneACCESS, this table holds only the in-frame rearrangements with V and J called that TCRdb kept. Clones are partly lost; checked studies trace under half to an unresolved V gene and leave the rest unexplained. A total of roughly 95,000 clones appear in this sample, about two thirds of them only once. The biggest ten clones account for approximately 1.9% of the sample. The sample comprised pancreas tissue. These receptors all stem from a male donor with IPEX syndrome.

This clone was observed a few times. The rearrangement links TRBV7-2 to TRBJ1-2; D is unresolved. Germline V gene sequence: CDR1 SGHTA, CDR2 FQGNSA. Trimming cost V 1 base and J 10 bases, with 16 bases left between them. This CDR3 contains 14 residues. The DNA for the CDR3 is TGTGCCAGCAGCTTAGGGTGGCAGGAGCTAAACTACACCTTC. This sequence encodes CASSLGWQELNYTF.

A word on this clone: One junction end does not reproduce the germline sequence, and a read error may be involved. This rearrangement joins TRBV5-1 to TRBJ1-6; D ambiguous. The CDR3 totals 12 residues. Germline CDR1 SGHRS, CDR2 YFSETQ. In DNA form, the CDR3 reads TGTGCCAGCAGCAGGACCTATTCACCCCTCCACTTT. This encodes CASSRTYSPLHF.

The sample holds a few counts of this clone. This chain joins TRBV7-8 and TRBJ1-2; no firm D call. The V end lost 5 bases, the J end lost 0 bases, and 10 bases lay between the germline ends. The CDR3 is 14 amino acids. Per the germline V gene, CDR1 is SGHVS and CDR2 is FQNEAQ. Here the CDR3 reads CASSRSGPNYGYTF. The CDR3 DNA is TGTGCCAGCAGCCGGTCCGGGCCTAACTATGGCTACACCTTC.